Listed here are 21 T cell receptor beta chains from one sample, sequenced in a study of cytomegalovirus exposure and HLA in healthy donors. Use of 60 Vbeta and 13 Jbeta primers characterized the PCR. Assay: immunoSEQ multiplex PCR; the TCRdb copy retains only in-frame clones and omits some. The sample shows 100,000 to 150,000 clones, and more than 0.9% sits with its ten largest clones. Sequencing input: PBMCs. These receptors were collected from a young man in good health and CMV-seronegative.

The chain is built from TRBV7-3 and TRBJ2-2; possibly TRBD2 for D (5 bases). This CDR3 has 15 amino acids. Germline V gene data show CDR1 as SGHTA and CDR2 as FQGTGA. The V and J ends lost 5 bases and 2 bases respectively, with 12 bases between them. CDR3: CASSTFPGNTGELFF. The CDR3 DNA reads TGTGCCAGCAGCACCTTCCCGGGAAACACCGGGGAGCTGTTTTTT.

The chain employs TRBV7-9 and TRBJ1-5; D is ambiguous. The CDR3 has 13 amino acids. V lost 5 bases and J lost 5, with 10 bases in between. The germline V gene has CDR1 SEHNR and CDR2 FQNEAQ (reference sequence). DNA for the CDR3: TGTGCCAGCAGCCCCGGGGAGGATCAGCCCCAGCATTTT. This gives the protein CASSPGEDQPQHF.

This chain uses TRBV5-1 with TRBJ2-7; tentatively, D is TRBD2 (6 bases). Germline CDR1 and CDR2: SGHRS and YFSETQ. CDR3 length equals 13 residues. V was trimmed by 0 bases and J by 7 bases, leaving 11 bases between them. CDR3 sequence (DNA): TGCGCCAGCAGCTTGGCGTCAGGGAGGGAGCAGTACTTC. Protein sequence: CASSLASGREQYF.

The V gene is TRBV27, the J gene TRBJ2-7, with a tentative D call TRBD1 (6 bases). V was trimmed by 5 bases and J by 2 bases, leaving 13 bases between them. Germline-derived CDR1 and CDR2 are MNHEY and SMNVEV (reference sequence). This CDR3 region has 14 residues. The CDR3 here is CASSLRGTAYEQYF. CDR3 nucleotide sequence: TGTGCCAGCAGTCTAAGGGGGACGGCCTACGAGCAGTACTTC.

The chain couples TRBV6-5 to TRBJ1-3, with 7 nucleotides matching TRBD1. Germline V gene data show CDR1 as MNHEY and CDR2 as SVGAGI. The junction had 1 base not matched to a gene; V was cut back by 8 bases and J by 3 bases. CDR3 length equals 12 residues. This CDR3 reads CASQGGGNTIYF. CDR3 in DNA: TGTGCCAGCCAGGGGGGTGGAAACACCATATATTTT.

This sequence joins TRBV5-1 and TRBJ2-1, with D perhaps matching TRBD1 (6 bases). The germline gives CDR1 SGHRS, CDR2 YFSETQ. The CDR3 is made up of 15 amino acids. Trimming took off 3 bases at V and 2 bases at J, with 12 bases between the two ends. This CDR3 is CASSSSGDTYNEQFF. The CDR3 DNA reads TGCGCCAGCAGCTCCTCAGGGGACACCTACAATGAGCAGTTCTTC.

This chain links TRBV6-5 with TRBJ1-2, with TRBD1 identical over 7 bases. The germline V gene has CDR1 MNHEY and CDR2 SVGAGI. The CDR3 has 14 residues. Trimming cost V 6 bases and J 6 bases; bases outside gene matches: 10. The CDR3 region has the DNA TGTGCCAGCAGCCTCTTTGGACAGGTGAATGGCTACACCTTC. Its translation is CASSLFGQVNGYTF.

V gene TRBV18 combines with J gene TRBJ2-7, with D perhaps matching TRBD1 (6 bases). Between the trimmed V and J ends, which lost 6 bases and 3 bases, there was a span of 9 bases. Germline values: CDR1 KGHSH, CDR2 LQKENI. This CDR3 has 12 residues. The CDR3 nucleotides read TGTGCCAGCTCCCAGGACAGCTACGAGCAGTACTTC. It encodes CASSQDSYEQYF.

The gene calls are TRBV19 and TRBJ1-2; no firm D call. The V end was cut by 5 bases, the J end by 5 bases, with 12 bases between. The CDR3 spans 13 residues. Germline CDR1 and CDR2: LNHDA and SQIVND (reference sequence). The CDR3 DNA reads as TGTGCCAGTAGTCCCCGCGGAACATATGGCTACACCTTC. This encodes CASSPRGTYGYTF.

The rearrangement uses TRBV28 and TRBJ2-1, with D possibly TRBD2 on 5 matching bases. The CDR3 extends over 11 amino acids. V was clipped by 7 bases and J by 9 bases, with 10 bases between them. CDR1 is MDHEN and CDR2 is SYDVKM in the germline V gene. The CDR3 region has the DNA TGTGCCAGCACGAGGGTCAGTGAGCAGTTCTTC. It codes for CASTRVSEQFF.

This chain links TRBV7-8 with TRBJ2-7, with D perhaps matching TRBD1 (6 bases). There are 13 residues in the CDR3. The ends were cut back, 5 bases at V and 3 bases at J, with 11 bases in the middle. Germline lookup yields CDR1 SGHVS and CDR2 FQNEAQ. CDR3 region: CASSPTGNYEQYF. The CDR3 DNA follows: TGTGCCAGCAGCCCGACAGGTAACTACGAGCAGTACTTC. The complete variable domain, with remaining parts taken from reference TRBV7-8 and TRBJ2-7, reads GAGVSQSPRYKVAKRGQDVALRCDPISGHVSLFWYQQALGQGPEFLTYFQNEAQLDKSGLPSDRFFAERPEGSVSTLKIQRTQQEDSAVYLCASSPTGNYEQYFGPGTRLTVT.

This rearrangement joins TRBV19 to TRBJ1-2, with TRBD1 matching over 8 bases. The CDR3 sequence is 18 residues long. The germline V gene encodes CDR1 LNHDA and CDR2 SQIVND (reference sequence). The V and J ends lost 4 bases and 3 bases, in that order; junction bases with no gene match: 16. The CDR3 is CASSSLTRDRGNDYGYTF. The CDR3 DNA sequence: TGTGCCAGTAGTAGCCTAACCCGAGACAGGGGAAACGACTATGGCTACACCTTC.

The chain has TRBV30 and TRBJ1-5; D is unclear. CDR3 size: 8 residues. CDR1 is GTSNPN and CDR2 is SVGIG in the germline V gene (reference sequence). The V and J ends lost 8 bases and 10 bases respectively, with 6 bases between them. Here the CDR3 DNA reads TGTGCCCCCAGACCCCAGCATTTT. Amino acid sequence: CAPRPQHF.

The chain combines TRBV28 with TRBJ2-7, with 7 bases aligning to TRBD1. J was trimmed by 7 bases and V by 4 bases; bases with no gene match: 4. Germline V gene data show CDR1 as MDHEN and CDR2 as SYDVKM. CDR3 length: 12 residues. Written as DNA, the CDR3 is TGTGCCAGCAGTTCGGGACAGCCGGAGCAGTACTTC. Translated, it gives CASSSGQPEQYF.

The chain carries TRBV6-1 and TRBJ1-5; D is unclear. The CDR3 has 15 amino acids. Germline V lookup: CDR1 MNHNS, CDR2 SASEGT. V was cut by 8 bases and J by 1 base, with 15 bases left in between. CDR3 bases: TGTGCCAGCGGCTCCATAGACGGGAGCAATCAGCCCCAGCATTTT. Amino acids: CASGSIDGSNQPQHF.

The genes are TRBV7-9 and TRBJ2-7; TRBD1 matches at 10 bases. The V segment lost 5 bases and the J segment 7 bases; nucleotides outside the gene matches: 8. This CDR3 has 14 amino acids. Per the germline V gene, CDR1 is SEHNR and CDR2 is FQNEAQ (reference sequence). CDR3 sequence: CASSPGQGDLEQYF. As DNA, the CDR3 is TGTGCCAGCAGCCCAGGACAGGGGGACTTGGAGCAGTACTTC.

This chain links TRBV27 with TRBJ2-7, with 7 nucleotides matching TRBD2. CDR3 size: 13 residues. Trimming removed 6 bases from V and 6 bases from J; junction bases left unmatched: 8. The germline gives CDR1 MNHEY, CDR2 SMNVEV (reference sequence). The DNA for the CDR3 is TGTGCCAGCAGGGACCTAGCGGAAAGCGAGCAGTACTTC. Encoded protein: CASRDLAESEQYF.

V gene TRBV27 combines with J gene TRBJ1-2, with D perhaps TRBD1 (5 bases). Trimming shortened V by 3 bases and J by 4 bases, and 9 bases separated the two germline ends. The CDR3 is 13 amino acids. Germline V lookup: CDR1 MNHEY, CDR2 SMNVEV (reference sequence). The CDR3 DNA reads as TGTGCCAGCAGTTTTACAGGCTTCTATGGCTACACCTTC. Translation gives CASSFTGFYGYTF.

This sequence joins TRBV5-1 and TRBJ2-1; TRBD2 aligns across 13 bases. This CDR3 has 16 residues. Germline values: CDR1 SGHRS, CDR2 YFSETQ. V shed 3 bases and J 0 bases; nucleotides not matched to a gene: 0. The CDR3 protein is CASSWTSGSSYNEQFF. CDR3 sequence (DNA): TGCGCCAGCAGCTGGACTAGCGGGAGCTCCTACAATGAGCAGTTCTTC.

The chain links TRBV7-3 to TRBJ2-7, with TRBD1 matching over 8 bases. V shed 6 bases, J shed 5 bases, and the junction held 9 bases outside the gene matches. CDR3 length equals 14 residues. CDR1 is SGHTA, CDR2 FQGTGA, per germline. This CDR3 reads CASSPGQGSDEQYF. The CDR3 DNA follows: TGTGCCAGCAGTCCTGGACAGGGTAGCGACGAGCAGTACTTC. The variable domain in full, completed from reference TRBV7-3 and TRBJ2-7, reads GAGVSQTPSNKVTEKGKYVELRCDPISGHTALYWYRQSLGQGPEFLIYFQGTGAADDSGLPNDRFFAVRPEGSVSTLKIQRTERGDSAVYLCASSPGQGSDEQYFGPGTRLTVT.

The chain carries TRBV6-5 and TRBJ1-1; tentatively, D is TRBD1 (6 bases). Germline assignment: CDR1 MNHEY and CDR2 SVGAGI. The CDR3 sequence is 14 residues long. Trimming shortened V by 5 bases and J by 4 bases, and 14 bases separated the two germline ends. Written as DNA, the CDR3 is TGTGCCAGCAGTATCACAGGGTTTGGCACTGAAGCTTTCTTT. This gives the protein CASSITGFGTEAFF.